This T cell receptor (beta chain) derives from a study of tumor and adjacent non-tumor tissue in lung cancer. Study-level points and caveats: In normal lung, the top 100 clones were significantly more dominant than in tumor.

Germline CDR1 is SGHKS and CDR2 is YYEKEE (reference sequence). This CDR3 is built from 16 residues. Three rounds of nested PCR, following a modified ARM-PCR protocol, produced the TCRbeta library. MiXCR, run by TCRdb on the multiplex PCR reads, gives a single entry per CDR3 protein. The profile covers about 110,000 distinct CDR3 sequences, with approximately 87% appearing a single time and 22% taken by the ten largest. This sample's RNA came from whole unsorted tissue. Of note for this clonotype: Its cognate antigen is unknown. This CDR3 is missing its conserved last phenylalanine or tryptophan, likely due to a read error.

The chain carries TRBV5-5 and TRBJ2-2, with TRBD1 matching 7 bases. The sequenced sample consisted of lung tumor tissue. This TCR derives from a man between 70 and 80 years old with non-small cell lung cancer. CDR3: CASSYSTGANTGELFS. The CDR3 DNA reads as TGTGCCAGTAGCTATTCAACAGGGGCGAACACCGGGGAGCTGTTTTCT.